This T cell receptor (beta chain) was recorded in a study of T-cell reconstitution after alpha-beta-depleted transplantation in children. Molecular barcoding with unique molecular identifiers was used for the TCRbeta library. TCRdb recomputed calls from the PCR reads with MiXCR, one row per CDR3 protein. The table shows around 400,000 distinct CDR3 sequences, with about 11% occurring only once. The trim removed 3 bases at V and 0 bases at J, leaving 10 bases unmatched. This CDR3 is 19 amino acids long. Germline CDR1 and CDR2: SGHVS and FQNEAQ. This receptor was identified in a human donor who donated a stem cell graft to a child with acute myeloid leukemia. Material: PBMCs from the stem cell graft donor, obtained from the stem cell graft. The chain uses TRBV7-8 and TRBJ2-5; 13 nucleotides align to TRBD2. The CDR3 loop is CASSLRRLAGGPYQETQYF. The CDR3 DNA is TGTGCCAGCAGCTTGAGGAGACTAGCGGGGGGACCTTACCAAGAGACCCAGTACTTC.